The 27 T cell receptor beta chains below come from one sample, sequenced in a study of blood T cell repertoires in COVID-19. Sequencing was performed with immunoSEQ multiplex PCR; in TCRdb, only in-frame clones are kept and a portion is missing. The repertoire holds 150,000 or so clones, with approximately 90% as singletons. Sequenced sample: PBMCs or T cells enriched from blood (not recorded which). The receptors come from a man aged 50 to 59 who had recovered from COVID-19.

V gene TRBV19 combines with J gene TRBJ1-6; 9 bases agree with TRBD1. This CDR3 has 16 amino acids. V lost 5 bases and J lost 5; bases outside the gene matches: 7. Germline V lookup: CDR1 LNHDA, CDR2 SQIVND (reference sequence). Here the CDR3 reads CASSSDRGYNNSPLHF. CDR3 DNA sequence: TGTGCCAGTAGTTCTGACAGGGGGTATAATAATTCACCCCTCCACTTT.

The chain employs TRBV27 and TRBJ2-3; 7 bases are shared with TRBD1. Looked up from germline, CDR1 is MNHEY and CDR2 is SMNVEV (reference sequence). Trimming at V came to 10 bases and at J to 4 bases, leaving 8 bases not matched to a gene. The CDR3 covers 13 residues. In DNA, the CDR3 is TGTGCCACCTCCCGACAGGGTTCAGATACGCAGTATTTT. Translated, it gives CATSRQGSDTQYF.

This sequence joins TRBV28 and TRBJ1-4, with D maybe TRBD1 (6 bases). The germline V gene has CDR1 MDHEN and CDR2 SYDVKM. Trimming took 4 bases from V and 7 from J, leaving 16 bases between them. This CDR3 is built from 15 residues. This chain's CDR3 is CASSSGGTLIEKLFF. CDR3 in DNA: TGTGCCAGCAGTTCGGGGGGGACACTCATTGAAAAACTGTTTTTT.

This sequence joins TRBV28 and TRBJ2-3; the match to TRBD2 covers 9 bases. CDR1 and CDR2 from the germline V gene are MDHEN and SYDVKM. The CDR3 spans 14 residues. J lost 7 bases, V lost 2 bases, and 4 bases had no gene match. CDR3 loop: CASSLSGGRNTQYF. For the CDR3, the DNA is TGTGCCAGCAGTTTAAGCGGGGGGAGGAATACGCAGTATTTT.

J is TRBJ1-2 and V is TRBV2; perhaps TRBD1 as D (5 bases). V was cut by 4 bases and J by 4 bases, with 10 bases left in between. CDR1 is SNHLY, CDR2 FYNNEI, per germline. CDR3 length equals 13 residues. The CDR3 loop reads CASSVGATYGYTF. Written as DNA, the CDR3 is TGTGCCAGCAGTGTTGGGGCAACCTATGGCTACACCTTC.

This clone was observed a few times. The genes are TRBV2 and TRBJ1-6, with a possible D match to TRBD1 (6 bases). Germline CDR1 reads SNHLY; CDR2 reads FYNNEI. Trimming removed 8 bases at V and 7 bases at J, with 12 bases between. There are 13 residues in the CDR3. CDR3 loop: CASGDTENSPLHF. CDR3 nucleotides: TGTGCCAGCGGGGACACGGAAAATTCACCCCTCCACTTT.

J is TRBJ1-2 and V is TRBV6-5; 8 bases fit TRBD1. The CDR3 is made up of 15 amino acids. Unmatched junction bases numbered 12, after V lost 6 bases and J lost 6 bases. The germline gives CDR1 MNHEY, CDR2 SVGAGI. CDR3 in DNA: TGTGCCAGCAGCTACCTGACAGGGGTGAGCGATGGCTACACCTTC. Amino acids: CASSYLTGVSDGYTF.

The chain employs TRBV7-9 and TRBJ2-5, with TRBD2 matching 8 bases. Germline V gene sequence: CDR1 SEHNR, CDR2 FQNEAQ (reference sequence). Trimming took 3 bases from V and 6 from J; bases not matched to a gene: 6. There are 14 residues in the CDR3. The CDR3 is CASSFSGGPQTQYF. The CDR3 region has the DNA TGTGCCAGCAGCTTCTCGGGAGGGCCCCAGACCCAGTACTTC.

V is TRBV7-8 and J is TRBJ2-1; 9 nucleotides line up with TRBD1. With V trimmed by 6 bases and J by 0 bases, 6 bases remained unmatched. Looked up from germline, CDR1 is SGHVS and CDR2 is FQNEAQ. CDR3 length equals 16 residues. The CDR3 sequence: CASRAGTGNSYNEQFF. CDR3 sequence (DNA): TGTGCCAGCAGGGCCGGGACAGGGAACTCCTACAATGAGCAGTTCTTC.

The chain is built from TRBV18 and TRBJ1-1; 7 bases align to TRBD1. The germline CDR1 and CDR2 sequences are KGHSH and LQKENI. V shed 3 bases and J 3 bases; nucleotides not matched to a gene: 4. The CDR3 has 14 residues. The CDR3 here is CASSPGQLHTEAFF. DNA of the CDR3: TGTGCCAGCTCACCGGGACAGTTGCACACTGAAGCTTTCTTT.

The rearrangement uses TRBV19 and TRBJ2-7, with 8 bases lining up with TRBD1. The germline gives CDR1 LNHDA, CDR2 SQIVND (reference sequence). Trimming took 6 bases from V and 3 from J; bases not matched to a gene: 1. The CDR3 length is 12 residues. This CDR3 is CASRDRGYEQYF. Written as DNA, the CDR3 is TGTGCCAGTAGAGACAGGGGCTACGAGCAGTACTTC.

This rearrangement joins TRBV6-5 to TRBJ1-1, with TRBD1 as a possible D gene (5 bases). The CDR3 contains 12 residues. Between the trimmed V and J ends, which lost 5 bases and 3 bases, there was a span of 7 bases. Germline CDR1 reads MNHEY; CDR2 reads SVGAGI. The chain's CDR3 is CASSLRDTEAFF. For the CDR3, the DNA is TGTGCCAGCAGTCTCAGGGACACTGAAGCTTTCTTT.

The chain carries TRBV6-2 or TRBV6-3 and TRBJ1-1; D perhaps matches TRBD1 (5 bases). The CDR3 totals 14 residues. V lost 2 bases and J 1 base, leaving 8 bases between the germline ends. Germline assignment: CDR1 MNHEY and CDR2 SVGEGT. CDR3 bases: TGTGCCAGCAGTTACAGACAGCGGAACACTGAAGCTTTCTTT. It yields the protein CASSYRQRNTEAFF.

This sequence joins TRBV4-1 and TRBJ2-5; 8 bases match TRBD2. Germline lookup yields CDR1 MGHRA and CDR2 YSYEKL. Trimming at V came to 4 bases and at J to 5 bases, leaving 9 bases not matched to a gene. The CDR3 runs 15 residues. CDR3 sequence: CASSLILREGETQYF. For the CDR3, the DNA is TGCGCCAGCAGCCTTATACTCCGGGAGGGGGAGACCCAGTACTTC.

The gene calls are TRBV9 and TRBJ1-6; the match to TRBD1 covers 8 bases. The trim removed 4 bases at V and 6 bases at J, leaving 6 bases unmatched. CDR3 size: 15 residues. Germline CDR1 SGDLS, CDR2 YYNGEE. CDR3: CASSPRQGSNSPLHF. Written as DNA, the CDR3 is TGTGCCAGCAGCCCCAGACAGGGGAGTAATTCACCCCTCCACTTT.

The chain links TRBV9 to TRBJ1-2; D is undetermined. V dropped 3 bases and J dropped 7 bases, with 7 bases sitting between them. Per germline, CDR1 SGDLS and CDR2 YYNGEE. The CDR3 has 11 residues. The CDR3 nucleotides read TGTGCCAGCAGCGCCGGGATTGGCTACACCTTC. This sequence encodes CASSAGIGYTF.

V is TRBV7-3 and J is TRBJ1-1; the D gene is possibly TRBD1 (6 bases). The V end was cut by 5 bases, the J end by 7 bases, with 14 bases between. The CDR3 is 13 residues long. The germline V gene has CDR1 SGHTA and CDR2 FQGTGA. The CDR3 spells CASSQTGPDEAFF. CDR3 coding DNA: TGTGCCAGCAGCCAGACAGGACCCGATGAAGCTTTCTTT.

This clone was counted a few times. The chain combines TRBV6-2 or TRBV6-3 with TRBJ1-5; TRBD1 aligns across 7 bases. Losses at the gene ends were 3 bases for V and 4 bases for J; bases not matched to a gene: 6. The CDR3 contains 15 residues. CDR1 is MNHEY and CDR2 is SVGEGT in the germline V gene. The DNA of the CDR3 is TGTGCCAGCAGTTATTTATCAGGGGGTAATCAGCCCCAGCATTTT. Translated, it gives CASSYLSGGNQPQHF.

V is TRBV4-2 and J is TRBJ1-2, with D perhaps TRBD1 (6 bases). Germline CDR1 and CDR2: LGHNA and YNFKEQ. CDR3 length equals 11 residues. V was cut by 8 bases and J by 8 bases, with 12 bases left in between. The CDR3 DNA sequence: TGTGCCAGCGGAACAGGGAACGGCTACACCTTC. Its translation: CASGTGNGYTF.

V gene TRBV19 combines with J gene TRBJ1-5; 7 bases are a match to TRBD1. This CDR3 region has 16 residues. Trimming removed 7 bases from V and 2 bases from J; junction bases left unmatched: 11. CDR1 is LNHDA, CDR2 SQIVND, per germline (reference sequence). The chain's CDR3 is CASTATGTGGNQPQHF. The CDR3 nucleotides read TGTGCCAGTACCGCGACAGGGACGGGTGGCAATCAGCCCCAGCATTTT.

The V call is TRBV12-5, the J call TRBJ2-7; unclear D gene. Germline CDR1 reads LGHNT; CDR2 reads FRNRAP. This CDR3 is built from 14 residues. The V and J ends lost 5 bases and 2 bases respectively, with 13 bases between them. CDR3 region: CASGLRPTAYEQYV. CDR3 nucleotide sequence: TGTGCTAGTGGTCTTCGACCGACTGCCTACGAGCAGTACGTC.

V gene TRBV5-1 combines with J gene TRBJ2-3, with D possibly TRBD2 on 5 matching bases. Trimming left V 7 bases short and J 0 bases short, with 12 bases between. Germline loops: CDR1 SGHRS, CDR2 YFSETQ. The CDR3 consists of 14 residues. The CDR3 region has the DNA TGCGCCAGCGTAGAGGGTACTAGCACAGATACGCAGTATTTT. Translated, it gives CASVEGTSTDTQYF. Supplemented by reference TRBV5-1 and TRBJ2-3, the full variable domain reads KAGVTQTPRYLIKTRGQQVTLSCSPISGHRSVSWYQQTPGQGLQFLFEYFSETQRNKGNFPGRFSGRQFSNSRSEMNVSTLELGDSALYLCASVEGTSTDTQYFGPGTRLTVL.

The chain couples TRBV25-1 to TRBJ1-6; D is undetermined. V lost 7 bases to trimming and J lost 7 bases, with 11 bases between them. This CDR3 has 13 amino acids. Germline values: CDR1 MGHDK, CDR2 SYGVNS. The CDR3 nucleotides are TGTGCCAGCAAGTTCGGGTCGAATTCACCCCTCCACTTT. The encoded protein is CASKFGSNSPLHF.

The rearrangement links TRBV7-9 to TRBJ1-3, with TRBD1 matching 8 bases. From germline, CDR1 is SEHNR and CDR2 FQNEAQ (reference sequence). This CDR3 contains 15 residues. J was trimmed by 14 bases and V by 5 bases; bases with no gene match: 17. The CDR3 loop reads CASSRPGTGTLGVYF. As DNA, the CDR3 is TGTGCCAGCAGCCGGCCTGGGACAGGCACCCTTGGGGTATATTTT.

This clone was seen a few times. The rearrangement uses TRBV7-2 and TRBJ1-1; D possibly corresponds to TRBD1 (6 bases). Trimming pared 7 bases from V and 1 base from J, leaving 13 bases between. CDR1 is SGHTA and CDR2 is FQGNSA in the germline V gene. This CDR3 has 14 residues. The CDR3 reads CASTEYRENTEAFF. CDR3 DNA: TGTGCCAGCACAGAATACAGGGAGAACACTGAAGCTTTCTTT.

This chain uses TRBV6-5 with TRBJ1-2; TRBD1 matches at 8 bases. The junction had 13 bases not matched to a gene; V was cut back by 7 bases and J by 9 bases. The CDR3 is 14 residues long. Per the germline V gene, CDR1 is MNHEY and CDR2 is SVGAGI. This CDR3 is CASILNRGSARYTF. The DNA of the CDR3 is TGTGCCAGCATTTTGAACAGGGGGTCAGCTCGCTACACCTTC.

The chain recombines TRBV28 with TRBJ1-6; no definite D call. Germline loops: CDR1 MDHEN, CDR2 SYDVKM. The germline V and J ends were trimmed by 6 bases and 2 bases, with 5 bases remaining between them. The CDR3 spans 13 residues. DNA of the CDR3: TGTGCCAGCAGGGAGGCCTATAATTCACCCCTCCACTTT. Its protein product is CASREAYNSPLHF. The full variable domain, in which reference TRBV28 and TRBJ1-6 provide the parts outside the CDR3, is DVKVTQSSRYLVKRTGEKVFLECVQDMDHENMFWYRQDPGLGLRLIYFSYDVKMKEKGDIPEGYSVSREKKERFSLILESASTNQTSMYLCASREAYNSPLHFGNGTRLTVT.